This entry lists 2 T cell receptor beta chains sequenced from one sample in a study of blood T cell repertoires in COVID-19 (dated by TCRdb to 2020 to 2021). Library creation used the immunoSEQ multiplex PCR assay. Sourced from immuneACCESS, this table was stored by TCRdb with only in-frame sequences that have V and J called. A share of the clones is absent; for the studies checked, an unresolved V gene accounts for under half, and the remainder has no known explanation. The sample table lists under 200,000 clones, 70% to 90% of them with a count of one. The top ten clones comprise 4.9% of the sample. The sequenced material came from peripheral blood. The source is an elderly woman with acute or convalescent COVID-19.

The V call is TRBV9, the J call TRBJ1-1, with 8 bases fitting TRBD1. V gave up 4 bases and J gave up 2 bases; unmatched junction bases: 7. The CDR3 is made up of 15 amino acids. The germline CDR1 and CDR2 sequences are SGDLS and YYNGEE. The CDR3 bases are TGTGCCAGCAGCTCCGCCGGGACAGGCAACACTGAAGCTTTCTTT. This translates into CASSSAGTGNTEAFF. The variable domain in full, with the rest retrieved from reference TRBV9 and TRBJ1-1, is DSGVTQTPKHLITATGQRVTLRCSPRSGDLSVYWYQQSLDQGLQFLIQYYNGEERAKGNILERFSAQQFPDLHSELNLSSLELGDSALYFCASSSAGTGNTEAFFGQGTRLTVV.

A single count supports this clone. This chain uses TRBV5-1 with TRBJ1-6; D is unclear. V was cut by 4 bases and J by 4 bases, with 12 bases left in between. Looked up from germline, CDR1 is SGHRS and CDR2 is YFSETQ. CDR3 length equals 15 residues. CDR3 coding DNA: TGCGCCAGCAGCCGGCTGGGCAGGTATAATTCACCCCTCCACTTT. Its translation: CASSRLGRYNSPLHF.